This TCR beta chain was sequenced during a study of T cell responses to AZD1222 COVID-19 vaccine. General observations from the study: Spike-specific TCR breadth and depth grew following two AZD1222 doses. Nearly half of the spike-specific TCRs reportedly recognize variant regions that carry no mutations. With dominance at 160-218 and 743-854, vaccine-associated CD4 TCRs spanned spike. There were mostly white British donors and more females than males, and clonal diversity was possibly underestimated.

Using immunoSEQ multiplex PCR, the repertoire was profiled, and TCRdb retains in-frame clones only, with some absent. Of 120,000 to 150,000 clones listed, approximately 95% are singletons. The CDR3 is 14 residues long. Looked up from germline, CDR1 is SGHRS and CDR2 is YFSETQ. The V and J ends lost 1 base and 4 bases, in that order; junction bases with no gene match: 3. Of note for this clone: What it binds is unknown.

The material sequenced was peripheral blood, taken on day 0 of MenACWY control vaccination. The chain recombines TRBV5-1 with TRBJ1-2, with 8 bases matching TRBD1. The receptor comes from an adult in good health. The CDR3 sequence: CASSLPDRGYGYTF. The CDR3 bases are TGCGCCAGCAGCTTGCCCGACAGGGGCTATGGCTACACCTTC.